These T cell receptor beta chains were read from a single sample in a study of cytomegalovirus exposure and HLA in healthy donors. TCRdb keeps only in-frame clones here, not all; method: immunoSEQ multiplex PCR. This table holds around 120,000 clones, around 76% found once. The sequenced material came from PBMCs. Every receptor here comes from a man between 60 and 75 years old in good health and CMV-seropositive. CDR3s include the opening cysteine and the closing phenylalanine or tryptophan. D genes are given only for firm matches. Expanded clones get a size class; other rows say once, few or many, or leave the size out.

clone_size	d_call	v_call	j_call	cdr3_nt	cdr3_aa
-	-	TRBV7-3	TRBJ2-3	TGTGCCAGCAGCCCGGGGACAGATACGCAGTATTTT	CASSPGTDTQYF
-	TRBD2	TRBV7-2	TRBJ2-4	TGTGCCAGCAGCCTAGGACTAGCGGGAGTGTACAGCATTCAGTACTTC	CASSLGLAGVYSIQYF
-	-	TRBV27	TRBJ1-2	TGTGCCAGCAGTTTGGACAGCAGACTCCTCGGCTACACCTTC	CASSLDSRLLGYTF
-	-	TRBV19	TRBJ2-3	TGTGCCAGTAGTATAAAAGGGGTGGGCAATACGCAGTATTTT	CASSIKGVGNTQYF
-	-	TRBV5-3	TRBJ2-1	TGTGCCAGCATTCTTACTACCTACAATGAGCAGTTCTTC	CASILTTYNEQFF
few	TRBD1	TRBV6-5	TRBJ2-3	TGTGCCAGCAGTTACGAAGGACAGGGAAAAGATACGCAGTATTTT	CASSYEGQGKDTQYF
-	-	TRBV5-8	TRBJ1-5	TGTGCCAGCAGCTTGTGGCAGAGCAATCAGCCCCAGCATTTT	CASSLWQSNQPQHF
once	-	TRBV9	TRBJ2-2	TGTGCCAGCAGCGTAGATGGGACTTTCACCGGGGAGCTGTTTTTT	CASSVDGTFTGELFF
once	-	TRBV9	TRBJ1-5	TGTGCCAGCAGCGTTGGGGGGTATCAGCCTCAGCATTTT	CASSVGGYQPQHF
-	-	TRBV7-8	TRBJ1-1	TGTGCCAGCAGCTTAGGACAGCCACTTTTGAACACTGAAGCTTTCTTT	CASSLGQPLLNTEAFF
-	TRBD1	TRBV6-6	TRBJ1-5	TGTGGTTCCGGGACAGGGTACAATCAGCCCCAGCATTTT	CGSGTGYNQPQHF
-	TRBD2	TRBV19	TRBJ2-1	TGTGCCAGTACCTCCGGGACTACCCGTCTCGGTGAGCAGTTCTTC	CASTSGTTRLGEQFF
once	TRBD1	TRBV5-1	TRBJ1-1	TGCGCCAGCAGCTTGGGGGACAGGGCGGAGAACACTGAAGCTTTCTTT	CASSLGDRAENTEAFF
-	-	TRBV21-1	TRBJ1-2	TGTGCCAGCAGCAAAGAGACGGGCCGGGGCTATGGCTACACCTTC	CASSKETGRGYGYTF
-	TRBD2	TRBV4-1	TRBJ2-7	TGCGCCAGCAGCCCCCGGGGTAGCGGGAGCGCTGACTACGAGCAGTACTTC	CASSPRGSGSADYEQYF
-	TRBD1	TRBV18	TRBJ1-6	TGTGCCAGCTCACGACAGGGGGCGCTTGCTTCACCCCTCCACTTT	CASSRQGALASPLHF
-	-	TRBV14	TRBJ2-3	TGTGCCAGCAGCTTTCTCACAGATACGCAGTATTTT	CASSFLTDTQYF
-	-	TRBV5-6	TRBJ2-3	TGTGCCAGCAGCTTGTTTCTAGCAGGAGATACGCAGTATTTT	CASSLFLAGDTQYF
-	-	TRBV5-1	TRBJ1-5	TGCGCCAGCAGCCCCTCAGGGGTGTTTAATCAGCCCCAGCATTTT	CASSPSGVFNQPQHF
-	-	TRBV1	TRBJ2-7	TGCACCACTATACTGAAAAACCGACACCCGCCCTCCTACGAGCAGTACTTC	CTTILKNRHPPSYEQYF
-	-	TRBV5-8	TRBJ1-1	TGTGCCAGCAGCTTGATCATAGACACTGAAGCTTTCTTT	CASSLIIDTEAFF
-	-	TRBV7-9	TRBJ1-4	TGTGCCAGCAGCTTCGTATCAACTAATGAAAAACTGTTTTTT	CASSFVSTNEKLFF
-	-	TRBV19	TRBJ2-3	TGTGCCAGTAGTCACGGGGGTTACCCAGATACGCAGTATTTT	CASSHGGYPDTQYF
once	-	TRBV4-1	TRBJ1-4	TGCGCCAGCAGCCAAGGAAACGGAGGCGTATGGAATAATGAAAAACTGTTTTTT	CASSQGNGGVWNNEKLFF
few	TRBD1	TRBV7-3	TRBJ1-1	TGTGCCAGCAGCCTAGGGACAGGGAGCGCTGAAGCTTTCTTT	CASSLGTGSAEAFF
-	-	TRBV28	TRBJ2-3	TGTGCCAGCAGTTTATCTCAGTCGGGGAAAAGTGTAGATACGCAGTATTTT	CASSLSQSGKSVDTQYF
-	TRBD1	TRBV5-1	TRBJ1-5	TGCGCCAGCAGCATGACAGGGATCAGCAATCAGCCCCAGCATTTT	CASSMTGISNQPQHF
-	-	TRBV29-1	TRBJ2-7	TGCAGCGTTGGCGGGGACGAGCAGTACTTC	CSVGGDEQYF
-	TRBD1	TRBV7-3	TRBJ1-2	TGTGCCAGCAGCACATCAGGGGGCGGTAGCTATGGCTACACCTTC	CASSTSGGGSYGYTF
-	TRBD2	TRBV9	TRBJ2-3	TGTGCCAGCAGCGAAACTCGGACTAGCGGGATGATAGATACGCAGTATTTT	CASSETRTSGMIDTQYF
-	-	TRBV18	TRBJ1-1	TGTGCCAGCTCACCTCTCCGGGACACAAACACTGAAGCTTTCTTT	CASSPLRDTNTEAFF
-	-	TRBV21-1	TRBJ2-5	TGTGCCAGCAGCTTAAGAGGGACAAACCAAGAGACCCAGTACTTC	CASSLRGTNQETQYF
-	-	TRBV18	TRBJ1-1	TGTGCCAGCTCACCTGCAATAGAAGAGACTGAAGCTTTCTTT	CASSPAIEETEAFF
-	-	TRBV6-5	TRBJ1-5	TGTGCCAGCAGTGCCTTTTTGGAGAGCAATCAGCCCCAGCATTTT	CASSAFLESNQPQHF
once	-	TRBV9	TRBJ2-3	TGTGCCAGCAAGGAGGGGCCGAGCACAGATACGCAGTATTTT	CASKEGPSTDTQYF
-	-	TRBV7-2	TRBJ2-3	TGTGCCAGCAGCTTAGCGCTGGCGGGACCTACGACAGATACGCAGTATTTT	CASSLALAGPTTDTQYF
-	TRBD2	TRBV7-3	TRBJ2-3	TGTGCCAGCAGCCGGACGGGAGGCGGGGGGGTCGCAGATACGCAGTATTTT	CASSRTGGGGVADTQYF
-	TRBD1	TRBV19	TRBJ1-1	TGTGCCAGTAGTATTCAGGACAGGGGGTTGATGAACACTGAAGCTTTCTTT	CASSIQDRGLMNTEAFF
-	-	TRBV15	TRBJ2-1	TGTGCCACCAGCAGAGATCTGCTAGTTGCCTACAATGAGCAGTTCTTC	CATSRDLLVAYNEQFF
-	TRBD1	TRBV6-1	TRBJ1-2	TGTGCCAGCAGCCCACAGGGGGCAAGCTATGGCTACACCTTC	CASSPQGASYGYTF
-	-	TRBV5-1	TRBJ1-5	TGCGCCAGCAGTCGGGGGGACGCTCAGCCCCAGCATTTT	CASSRGDAQPQHF
-	TRBD2	TRBV5-4	TRBJ2-2	TGTGCCAGCAGGCCCGGACTAGCGGGTACGAACACCGGGGAGCTGTTTTTT	CASRPGLAGTNTGELFF
few	-	TRBV30	TRBJ1-6	TGTGCCTGGAGTGTAGGGGGTTTTGATTCACCCCTCCACTTT	CAWSVGGFDSPLHF
-	TRBD2	TRBV5-1	TRBJ2-7	TGCGCCAGCAGCTTGGGACTAGCGGGAGGTTCAGCGCAGTACTTC	CASSLGLAGGSAQYF
-	-	TRBV6-5	TRBJ2-1	TGTGCCAGCAGTTACGTGGGGGGCTCCTACAATGAGCAGTTCTTC	CASSYVGGSYNEQFF
-	-	TRBV5-1	TRBJ2-3	TGCGCCAGCAGCACTAGACACAGCACAGATACGCAGTATTTT	CASSTRHSTDTQYF
-	TRBD2	TRBV5-4	TRBJ2-2	TGTGCCAGCAGCCGTGGACTAGCGGGGGTGGACGGGGAGCTGTTTTTT	CASSRGLAGVDGELFF
few	-	TRBV30	TRBJ2-2	TGTGCCTGGAGTGTACGGAGCACCGGGGAGCTGTTTTTT	CAWSVRSTGELFF
-	TRBD2	TRBV9	TRBJ2-1	TGTGCCAGCAGACCTCGGGCGGGAGGGCCCCATGAGCAGTTCTTC	CASRPRAGGPHEQFF
-	-	TRBV9	TRBJ2-5	TGTGCCAGCAGCGTAGGATCTTGGGGCCCGTTAAACTTC	CASSVGSWGPLNF
once	-	TRBV6-1	TRBJ2-4	TGTGCCAGCAGTGTGGCGAGGAAAAACATTCAGTACTTC	CASSVARKNIQYF
-	TRBD1	TRBV2	TRBJ1-2	TGTGCCAGCAGCGAGACAGGGGACTATGGCTACACCTTC	CASSETGDYGYTF
-	-	TRBV5-1	TRBJ2-7	TGCGCCAGCTCTAAAGCACAGGGAGGGTACGAGGAGCAGTACTTC	CASSKAQGGYEEQYF
-	TRBD1	TRBV2	TRBJ2-7	TGTGCCAGCAGGCGACAGGGGCCATTCTACGAGCAGTACTTC	CASRRQGPFYEQYF